Presented here are 9 T cell receptor beta chains from one specimen sequenced in a study of TIL therapy for anti-PD-1-resistant metastatic lung cancer. Documented time point: pre-treatment sample, taken before nivolumab and TIL therapy. The libraries were made with immunoSEQ v3. The table came from immunoSEQ multiplex PCR; TCRdb's copy has only in-frame clones and leaves some out. The sample has approximately 12,000 clones; about 80% are singletons. This sample comprised blood, obtained at baseline. The receptors derive from a person aged 25 to 80 with non-small cell lung cancer.

The chain combines TRBV5-1 with TRBJ2-1; 9 bases line up with TRBD1. With 0 bases clipped from V and 7 bases from J, the junction kept 5 bases outside the gene matches. The CDR3 has 15 residues. The V gene's germline CDR1 is SGHRS and CDR2 YFSETQ. CDR3 amino acids: CASSLAGQGWNEQFF. CDR3 DNA sequence: TGCGCCAGCAGCTTGGCGGGACAGGGTTGGAATGAGCAGTTCTTC.

This chain joins TRBV21-1 and TRBJ2-4; the table calls TRBD1, which could not be checked here. TRBV21-1 has pseudogene status. The CDR3 runs to 14 residues. This chain's CDR3 is CASSTPRTGGIQYF. The CDR3 region has the DNA TGTGCCAGCAGCACCCCCCGGACAGGTGGCATTCAGTACTTC.

Here the CDR3 reads CASSFNSGGNTEAFF. The CDR3 nucleotides are TGTGCCAGCAGCTTCAATTCGGGGGGCAACACTGAAGCTTTCTTT. The chain employs TRBV11-2 and TRBJ1-1, with D possibly TRBD1 on 6 matching bases. In germline, CDR1 is SGHAT, CDR2 FQNNGV. V was clipped by 3 bases and J by 2 bases, with 13 bases between them. This CDR3 has 15 amino acids.

The V call is TRBV7-9, the J call TRBJ2-1, with a tentative D call TRBD2 (6 bases). Germline V CDR1 and CDR2: SEHNR, FQNEAQ (reference sequence). This CDR3 is 13 amino acids long. The ends were cut back, 4 bases at V and 8 bases at J, with 12 bases in the middle. The CDR3 here is CASSSRTIDEQFF. For the CDR3, the DNA is TGTGCCAGCAGCTCCCGGACTATTGATGAGCAGTTCTTC.

This chain joins TRBV4-2 and TRBJ2-3; 7 bases align to TRBD2. CDR3 length equals 18 residues. The trim removed 0 bases at V and 0 bases at J, leaving 9 bases unmatched. CDR1 and CDR2 from the germline V gene are LGHNA and YNFKEQ. This CDR3 is CASSQEPSGAPSTDTQYF. For the CDR3, the DNA is TGTGCCAGCAGCCAAGAACCTAGCGGAGCTCCCAGCACAGATACGCAGTATTTT.

This rearrangement joins TRBV27 to TRBJ1-4, with TRBD1 matching 7 bases. V gave up 3 bases and J gave up 3 bases; unmatched junction bases: 7. Germline assignment: CDR1 MNHEY and CDR2 SMNVEV (reference sequence). CDR3 size: 16 residues. The CDR3 loop is CASSFHKGQPNEKLFF. The CDR3 DNA reads TGTGCCAGCAGTTTTCATAAGGGACAGCCTAATGAAAAACTGTTTTTT.

This clone occurred once. The gene calls are TRBV10-2 and TRBJ2-7; D is perhaps TRBD1 (6 bases). Trimming cost V 5 bases and J 7 bases, with 27 bases left between them. Germline V lookup: CDR1 WSHSY, CDR2 SAAADI. There are 17 residues in the CDR3. The CDR3 here is CASSQGWDGLGTGEQYF. CDR3 DNA sequence: TGCGCCAGCAGTCAGGGGTGGGACGGACTTGGTACGGGGGAGCAGTACTTC.

The chain combines TRBV19 with TRBJ2-5; D possibly corresponds to TRBD2 (5 bases). TRBJ2-7 matches the DNA end more closely, so the J call is doubtful. The CDR3 covers 12 residues. Germline loops: CDR1 LNHDA, CDR2 SQIVND (reference sequence). This CDR3 reads CASSHRGDEQYF. In DNA form, the CDR3 reads TGTGCCAGTAGTCACCGGGGAGACGAGCAGTACTTC.

This chain uses TRBV6-5 with TRBJ2-2; D perhaps matches TRBD2 (6 bases). The CDR3 is made up of 13 amino acids. V lost 6 bases to trimming and J lost 7 bases, with 12 bases between them. The germline V gene has CDR1 MNHEY and CDR2 SVGAGI. CDR3 nucleotides: TGTGCCAGCAGCGGAGGGATAGGCGGGGAGCTGTTTTTT. Translated, it gives CASSGGIGGELFF.